Presented here are 23 T cell receptor beta chains from one specimen sequenced in a study of patients and donors after allogeneic stem cell transplantation. One entry per CDR3 protein, called by TCRdb with MiXCR from the RT-PCR reads. Among about 200,000 distinct CDR3 sequences, 38% were seen once, and the ten largest hold around a tenth. The specimen was blood, either unsorted or a sorted T cell fraction (not recorded which). The origin of the receptors is a human donor who was either an allogeneic HSCT recipient or a stem cell or donor lymphocyte infusion donor (not recorded which). It is not recorded whose cells these are; they may come from a transplant donor.

The V and J genes are TRBV4-3 and TRBJ1-3; 7 nucleotides agree with TRBD1. Germline V gene data show CDR1 as LGHNA and CDR2 as YSLEER. V dropped 2 bases and J dropped 4; count of bases not matched to a gene: 5. The CDR3 is made up of 15 amino acids. In DNA, the CDR3 is TGCGCCAGCAGCCAAAAAGGGGGCGGAGGAAACACCATATATTTT. It translates to CASSQKGGGGNTIYF.

The CDR3 loop is CSAKGRTLLYTEAFF. CDR3 in DNA: TGCAGTGCCAAGGGCAGGACCTTACTGTACACTGAAGCTTTCTTT. The chain couples TRBV20-1 to TRBJ1-1; D gene ambiguous. CDR3 length: 15 amino acids. Between the trimmed V and J ends, which lost 6 bases and 3 bases, there was a span of 20 bases. Germline V gene sequence: CDR1 DFQATT, CDR2 SNEGSKA (reference sequence).

V usage is TRBV5-1 and J usage is TRBJ1-1, with 7 bases identical to TRBD1. The CDR3 has 13 amino acids. CDR1 and CDR2 from the germline V gene are SGHRS and YFSETQ. Trimming took 4 bases from V and 6 from J; bases not matched to a gene: 6. The CDR3 region has the DNA TGCGCCAGCAGCGGACAGGACGGTTCTGAAGCTTTCTTT. Protein sequence: CASSGQDGSEAFF.

The chain combines TRBV7-9 with TRBJ2-5; D may match TRBD1 or TRBD2 (5 bases each). CDR1 is SEHNR and CDR2 is FQNEAQ in the germline V gene (reference sequence). The CDR3 is 13 residues long. V was shortened by 4 bases and J by 3 bases, with 9 bases between the two germline ends. This chain's CDR3 is CASSWGRKETQYF. CDR3 nucleotides: TGTGCCAGCAGCTGGGGACGGAAAGAGACCCAGTACTTC.

The chain combines TRBV6-1 with TRBJ1-2; D possibly corresponds to TRBD1 (5 bases). CDR3 size: 15 residues. Germline lookup yields CDR1 MNHNS and CDR2 SASEGT. V shed 6 bases and J shed 0 bases, with 14 bases lying between them. In nucleotides, the CDR3 is TGTGCCAGCAGCCGCTCGAGGGGCACTAACTATGGCTACACCTTC. Protein sequence: CASSRSRGTNYGYTF.

This chain joins TRBV6-6 and TRBJ1-3; TRBD1 is a possible D gene (5 bases). V was clipped by 7 bases and J by 3 bases, with 10 bases between them. Germline V lookup: CDR1 MNHNY, CDR2 SVGAGI (reference sequence). This CDR3 comprises 13 residues. CDR3 nucleotide sequence: TGTGCCAGCAAGGTGCAGGGTGGAAACACCATATATTTT. It codes for CASKVQGGNTIYF.

J is TRBJ2-7 and V is TRBV6-5; D is possibly TRBD1 (7 bases). V was clipped by 4 bases and J by 2 bases, with 12 bases between them. Per the germline V gene, CDR1 is MNHEY and CDR2 is SVGAGI. This CDR3 comprises 14 residues. As DNA, the CDR3 is TGTGCCAGCAGTTCAGGGGGGCTTCCCTACGAGCAGTACTTC. The encoded protein is CASSSGGLPYEQYF.

The V call is TRBV20-1, the J call TRBJ1-1; D gene ambiguous. The length of the CDR3 is 13 residues. The germline CDR1 and CDR2 sequences are DFQATT and SNEGSKA (reference sequence). V was cut by 7 bases and J by 3 bases, with 15 bases left in between. The CDR3 loop is CSDQLGAYTEAFF. The CDR3 nucleotides are TGCAGTGACCAGCTGGGCGCCTACACTGAAGCTTTCTTT.

The chain recombines TRBV30 with TRBJ1-6; 9 positions match TRBD1. The ends lost 8 bases at V and 9 bases at J; junction bases unmatched: 11. Germline lookup yields CDR1 GTSNPN and CDR2 SVGIG (reference sequence). The CDR3 contains 14 residues. CDR3 region: CARSPGQGASPLHF. Here the CDR3 DNA reads TGTGCCCGGTCCCCGGGACAGGGAGCTTCACCCCTCCACTTT.

This clonotype showed up just a few times. J is TRBJ2-3 and V is TRBV20-1; tentative D call: TRBD2 (5 bases). Germline V gene data show CDR1 as DFQATT and CDR2 as SNEGSKA (reference sequence). This CDR3 has 12 residues. V gave up 6 bases and J gave up 3 bases, with 10 bases separating them. The CDR3 region is CSATPGTDTQYF. The DNA of the CDR3 is TGCAGTGCGACCCCGGGGACAGATACGCAGTATTTT.

This clonotype has only a few counts. This sequence joins TRBV5-1 and TRBJ2-5; D is unresolved. CDR1 SGHRS and CDR2 YFSETQ come from the germline V gene. The CDR3 has 11 residues. Trimming took off 1 base at V and 5 bases at J, with 3 bases between the two ends. CDR3 in amino acids: CASSLSETQYF. CDR3 DNA: TGCGCCAGCAGCTTGAGTGAGACCCAGTACTTC.

This clonotype was seen a single time. A much larger clone differs by one base, so this may be a read error. The V gene is TRBV6-6, the J gene TRBJ1-2, with D maybe TRBD1 (5 bases). Per the germline V gene, CDR1 is MNHNY and CDR2 is SVGAGI (reference sequence). The CDR3 runs 13 residues. This CDR3 reads CASSYSGYGGYSF. In nucleotides, the CDR3 is TGTGCCAGCAGTTATTCAGGGTACGGTGGCTACTCCTTC.

This clonotype was observed a few times. V and J are TRBV6-2 or TRBV6-3 and TRBJ1-2, with 8 bases identical to TRBD1. Trimming at V came to 5 bases and at J to 4 bases, leaving 12 bases not matched to a gene. The CDR3 loop spans 16 amino acids. From germline, CDR1 is MNHEY and CDR2 SVGEGT. CDR3 DNA: TGTGCCAGCAGTCAGGACAGGGCGCTGAAGAGCTATGGCTACACCTTC. It specifies CASSQDRALKSYGYTF.

This clonotype was counted a few times. The V and J genes are TRBV4-1 and TRBJ1-2; D is uncertain. This CDR3 has 14 residues. The ends were cut back, 1 base at V and 2 bases at J, with 8 bases in the middle. The germline V gene has CDR1 MGHRA and CDR2 YSYEKL. CDR3 sequence (DNA): TGCGCCAGCAGCCAAGTAGTCAGAAACTATGGCTACACCTTC. Protein sequence: CASSQVVRNYGYTF.

V gene TRBV14 combines with J gene TRBJ1-6, with a weak D call TRBD1 (6 bases). Germline assignment: CDR1 SGHDN and CDR2 FVKESK. There are 14 residues in the CDR3. Trimming stripped 4 bases from V and 7 bases from J, with 11 bases between. This CDR3 reads CASSLTGRNSPLHF. The CDR3, as DNA: TGTGCCAGCAGCCTCACAGGGAGGAATTCACCCCTCCACTTT.

CDR3 region: CASSLTPVGNEQFF. As DNA, the CDR3 is TGTGCCAGCAGCTTAACCCCGGTTGGAAATGAGCAGTTCTTC. This chain uses TRBV7-2 with TRBJ2-1; D remains ambiguous. Germline CDR1 reads SGHTA; CDR2 reads FQGNSA. The CDR3 totals 14 residues. Trimming took 2 bases from V and 7 from J, leaving 12 bases between them.

This chain connects TRBV30 to TRBJ1-1; 7 nucleotides agree with TRBD1. The CDR3 has 14 residues. The ends lost 2 bases at V and 5 bases at J; junction bases unmatched: 8. The V gene's germline CDR1 is GTSNPN and CDR2 SVGIG (reference sequence). The CDR3 loop reads CAWSRGQGGTEAFF. The DNA of the CDR3 is TGTGCCTGGAGTCGCGGGCAGGGGGGGACTGAAGCTTTCTTT.

This clonotype was detected a few times. The rearrangement uses TRBV5-8 and TRBJ1-2; D ambiguous. Germline CDR1 SGHTS, CDR2 YDEGEE. The CDR3 runs 13 residues. V dropped 1 base and J dropped 4 bases, with 8 bases sitting between them. CDR3 sequence: CASSLKVLYGYTF. CDR3 nucleotide sequence: TGTGCCAGCAGCTTGAAGGTCCTCTATGGCTACACCTTC.

The rearrangement uses TRBV6-2 or TRBV6-3 and TRBJ1-1; D call uncertain. CDR1 and CDR2 from the germline V gene are MNHEY and SVGEGT. V gave up 2 bases and J gave up 3 bases, with 10 bases separating them. This CDR3 spans 14 amino acids. CDR3 DNA sequence: TGTGCCAGCAGTTACCCGGGGAGGTACACTGAAGCTTTCTTT. Amino acid sequence: CASSYPGRYTEAFF.

The chain employs TRBV7-2 and TRBJ2-5; 11 bases align to TRBD2. The CDR3 runs to 18 residues. Germline assignment: CDR1 SGHTA and CDR2 FQGNSA. V shed 1 base and J 8 bases; nucleotides not matched to a gene: 15. The CDR3 is CASSLGLAGGRSEGTQYF. CDR3 sequence (DNA): TGTGCCAGCAGCTTAGGTCTAGCGGGGGGCCGTTCGGAGGGAACCCAGTACTTC. Full variable domain (missing parts from reference TRBV7-2 and TRBJ2-5): GAGVSQSPSNKVTEKGKDVELRCDPISGHTALYWYRQSLGQGLEFLIYFQGNSAPDKSGLPSDRFSAERTGGSVSTLTIQRTQQEDSAVYLCASSLGLAGGRSEGTQYFGPGTRLLVL.

The chain joins TRBV4-3 to TRBJ2-1; the match to TRBD2 covers 10 bases. The CDR3 contains 17 residues. V trimming: 3 bases; J trimming: 2 bases; junction bases outside the gene matches: 7. Per germline, CDR1 LGHNA and CDR2 YSLEER. CDR3 DNA sequence: TGCGCCAGCAGCCAGCTACTAGCGGGGTTCCCCTACAATGAGCAGTTCTTC. Its protein is CASSQLLAGFPYNEQFF.

J is TRBJ2-7 and V is TRBV6-6; D possibly uses TRBD1 or TRBD2 (6 bases each). Looked up from germline, CDR1 is MNHNY and CDR2 is SVGAGI (reference sequence). With 7 bases removed from V and 3 bases from J, the gap between germline ends came to 13 bases. The CDR3 covers 13 residues. CDR3 protein: CASMRGGGYEQYF. The CDR3 DNA reads TGTGCCAGCATGAGAGGGGGAGGCTACGAGCAGTACTTC.

V is TRBV9 and J is TRBJ1-6; 7 positions agree with TRBD1. The ends lost 0 bases at V and 8 bases at J; junction bases unmatched: 2. The CDR3 has 14 amino acids. The V gene's germline CDR1 is SGDLS and CDR2 YYNGEE. CDR3 residues: CASSVATGDSPLHF. CDR3 nucleotides: TGTGCCAGCAGCGTAGCCACAGGGGATTCACCCCTCCACTTT.